The 29 T cell receptor beta chains below were found in one sample sequenced in a study of cytomegalovirus exposure and HLA in healthy donors. Both 60 Vbeta primers and 13 Jbeta primers went into the PCR. TCRdb's table, derived via immunoSEQ multiplex PCR, lists solely in-frame clones and lacks some. The sample has 70,000 to 95,000 clones; about four fifths are singletons. Material for sequencing was PBMCs. The receptors derive from a woman aged 40 to 49 in good health and CMV-seropositive.

The sample holds a few counts of this clone. The genes are TRBV7-8 and TRBJ1-5; 7 bases map to TRBD1. Germline-derived CDR1 and CDR2 are SGHVS and FQNEAQ. Losses at the gene ends were 2 bases for V and 3 bases for J; bases not matched to a gene: 7. The CDR3 is 16 residues long. The CDR3 sequence: CASSLYPGQNNQPQHF. The CDR3 nucleotides are TGTGCCAGCAGCTTATACCCGGGACAGAACAATCAGCCCCAGCATTTT.

The genes are TRBV2 and TRBJ1-5; D is ambiguous. The V gene lost 1 base and the J gene lost 0 bases, with 7 bases spanning the gap. CDR3 length equals 15 residues. The germline V gene has CDR1 SNHLY and CDR2 FYNNEI. Here the CDR3 DNA reads TGTGCCAGCAGTGAAGACAAATTTAGCAATCAGCCCCAGCATTTT. As protein: CASSEDKFSNQPQHF.

The chain couples TRBV6-4 to TRBJ2-7, with a weak D call TRBD2 (6 bases). The CDR3 contains 15 residues. In germline, CDR1 is MRHNA, CDR2 SNTAGT. V shed 2 bases and J shed 1 base, with 12 bases lying between them. The CDR3 sequence: CASSDDRGASYEQYF. The CDR3 DNA follows: TGTGCCAGCAGTGACGATCGCGGGGCGTCCTACGAGCAGTACTTC.

V and J are TRBV7-9 and TRBJ2-1; TRBD1 agrees at 11 bases. Germline loops: CDR1 SEHNR, CDR2 FQNEAQ (reference sequence). The CDR3 is 16 residues long. V gave up 5 bases and J gave up 5 bases; unmatched junction bases: 8. The chain's CDR3 is CASSQKPGQGDNEQFF. For the CDR3, the DNA is TGTGCCAGCAGCCAAAAACCGGGACAGGGGGACAATGAGCAGTTCTTC.

Here the CDR3 reads CASSPGQGVAVFTGETQYF. CDR3 nucleotide sequence: TGTGCCAGCAGTCCGGGACAGGGGGTTGCGGTCTTCACGGGAGAGACCCAGTACTTC. The chain carries TRBV27 and TRBJ2-5, with 11 bases matching TRBD1. The CDR3 totals 19 residues. Per the germline V gene, CDR1 is MNHEY and CDR2 is SMNVEV (reference sequence). The J segment lost 4 bases and the V segment lost 5 bases, leaving 18 bases of the junction unmatched.

The rearrangement uses TRBV25-1 and TRBJ1-2; 7 nucleotides line up with TRBD1. The V segment lost 2 bases and the J segment 7 bases; nucleotides outside the gene matches: 4. The CDR3 is 13 residues long. Germline CDR1 is MGHDK and CDR2 is SYGVNS. CDR3 sequence reads: CASSEGSGGGYTF. For the CDR3, the DNA is TGTGCCAGCAGTGAAGGATCAGGGGGTGGCTACACCTTC.

The chain employs TRBV9 and TRBJ2-3; maybe TRBD2 (6 bases). The germline CDR1 and CDR2 sequences are SGDLS and YYNGEE. Trimming stripped 5 bases from V and 2 bases from J, with 18 bases between. The CDR3 has 16 amino acids. The CDR3 loop is CASSEEGGENTDTQYF. CDR3 in DNA: TGTGCCAGCAGTGAGGAGGGCGGGGAAAACACAGATACGCAGTATTTT.

The CDR3 region has the DNA TGTGCCAGCAGCCCCCTCGGCGGGGGTTCGGGGGGGGGCACCGGGGAGCTGTTTTTT. Translated: CASSPLGGGSGGGTGELFF. The rearrangement uses TRBV7-9 and TRBJ2-2; TRBD2 matches at 8 bases. CDR3 size: 19 residues. CDR1 and CDR2 from the germline V gene are SEHNR and FQNEAQ (reference sequence). After removal of 5 bases from V and 4 bases from J, the junction contained 18 bases not matched to a gene.

This sequence joins TRBV7-2 and TRBJ2-7; D possibly corresponds to TRBD2 (6 bases). Germline values: CDR1 SGHTA, CDR2 FQGNSA. The CDR3 covers 14 residues. Trimming removed 5 bases from V and 6 bases from J, with 17 bases in between. The CDR3 coding sequence is TGTGCCAGCAGCCCAGCCGGGAGTAGACCCGAGCAGTACTTC. It translates to CASSPAGSRPEQYF. The entire variable domain, with the rest obtained from reference TRBV7-2 and TRBJ2-7, is as follows: GAGVSQSPSNKVTEKGKDVELRCDPISGHTALYWYRQSLGQGLEFLIYFQGNSAPDKSGLPSDRFSAERTGGSVSTLTIQRTQQEDSAVYLCASSPAGSRPEQYFGPGTRLTVT.

The chain uses TRBV9 and TRBJ1-2, with a possible D match to TRBD1 (5 bases). Germline CDR1 SGDLS, CDR2 YYNGEE. The CDR3 contains 15 residues. Between the trimmed V and J ends, which lost 3 bases and 2 bases, there was a span of 14 bases. The DNA for the CDR3 is TGTGCCAGCAGCGGCCGGGTCTGGGGCAACTATGGCTACACCTTC. It is translated as CASSGRVWGNYGYTF.

The V call is TRBV11-2, the J call TRBJ2-5; TRBD2 agrees at 8 bases. J was trimmed by 5 bases and V by 1 base; bases with no gene match: 6. Germline V gives CDR1 SGHAT, CDR2 FQNNGV. The CDR3 spans 15 residues. CDR3 residues: CASSLAGTSVETQYF. In DNA, the CDR3 is TGTGCCAGCAGCTTAGCCGGGACTAGTGTGGAGACCCAGTACTTC.

The chain recombines TRBV28 with TRBJ1-2; D possibly corresponds to TRBD1 (5 bases). The germline V and J ends were trimmed by 7 bases and 7 bases, with 16 bases remaining between them. From germline, CDR1 is MDHEN and CDR2 SYDVKM. The CDR3 has 13 amino acids. The CDR3 spells CASTVGAETGYTF. The CDR3 nucleotides are TGTGCCAGCACCGTAGGGGCAGAGACTGGCTACACCTTC.

The chain joins TRBV5-1 to TRBJ2-2, with 9 bases matching TRBD1. Per the germline V gene, CDR1 is SGHRS and CDR2 is YFSETQ. Trimming removed 3 bases from V and 3 bases from J; junction bases left unmatched: 3. The CDR3 extends over 15 amino acids. The CDR3 loop is CASSWTGADTGELFF. The CDR3 region has the DNA TGCGCCAGCAGCTGGACAGGGGCGGACACCGGGGAGCTGTTTTTT.

The gene calls are TRBV5-5 and TRBJ2-7, with 8 bases lining up with TRBD1. V dropped 4 bases and J dropped 4; count of bases not matched to a gene: 7. Germline assignment: CDR1 SGHKS and CDR2 YYEKEE (reference sequence). CDR3 length: 14 residues. The CDR3 spells CASSLPGQEYEQYF. The CDR3 DNA reads as TGTGCCAGCAGCCTACCGGGACAGGAATACGAGCAGTACTTC.

The chain couples TRBV28 to TRBJ1-2, with 9 nucleotides matching TRBD1. Germline V gene data show CDR1 as MDHEN and CDR2 as SYDVKM. The CDR3 spans 14 residues. V gave up 5 bases and J gave up 5 bases; unmatched junction bases: 6. CDR3 loop: CASSPLGQGYGYTF. The CDR3 DNA is TGTGCCAGCAGTCCTCTCGGACAGGGGTATGGCTACACCTTC.

This chain links TRBV14 with TRBJ2-1; 8 positions agree with TRBD1. The V gene end was trimmed by 4 bases and the J gene end by 8 bases; junction bases not matched to a gene: 10. The germline CDR1 and CDR2 sequences are SGHDN and FVKESK. The CDR3 is 15 amino acids. The CDR3 nucleotides are TGTGCCAGCAGCCTCCAGGGGGCGAATCACCATGAGCAGTTCTTC. This codes for CASSLQGANHHEQFF.

The chain recombines TRBV18 with TRBJ1-4; 8 bases fit TRBD1. With V trimmed by 3 bases and J by 4 bases, 4 bases remained unmatched. This CDR3 contains 15 residues. CDR1 is KGHSH, CDR2 LQKENI, per germline. The CDR3 DNA sequence: TGTGCCAGCTCACCCGGACAGGGACATAATGAAAAACTGTTTTTT. This encodes CASSPGQGHNEKLFF.

This clone was counted between two and nine times. The V call is TRBV27, the J call TRBJ1-2; a weak D match, TRBD1 (6 bases). This CDR3 region has 14 residues. Looked up from germline, CDR1 is MNHEY and CDR2 is SMNVEV (reference sequence). Trimming took off 6 bases at V and 10 bases at J, with 21 bases between the two ends. The DNA of the CDR3 is TGTGCCAGCAGCCCCCTGGGGTTGGACAGCAACTACACCTTC. Protein sequence: CASSPLGLDSNYTF.

In regard to this clone: Other DNA sequences within the sample encode an identical CDR3. The rearrangement links TRBV25-1 to TRBJ1-3; D is unresolved. Germline V CDR1 and CDR2: MGHDK, SYGVNS. The CDR3 is made up of 13 amino acids. The ends were cut back, 6 bases at V and 5 bases at J, with 11 bases in the middle. The CDR3 nucleotides are TGTGCCAGCAGGGGCACGGGGAGAAACACCATATATTTT. Its translation is CASRGTGRNTIYF.

This CDR3 is CASRVAFREKLFF. The CDR3 region has the DNA TGTGCCAGCAGAGTCGCGTTTCGTGAAAAACTGTTTTTT. The rearrangement uses TRBV28 and TRBJ1-4, with unresolved D. The CDR3 sequence is 13 residues long. Between the trimmed V and J ends, which lost 6 bases and 7 bases, there was a span of 12 bases. Germline CDR1 reads MDHEN; CDR2 reads SYDVKM.

The rearrangement links TRBV5-1 to TRBJ2-3, with a weak D call TRBD2 (7 bases). The CDR3 spans 15 residues. Germline V gives CDR1 SGHRS, CDR2 YFSETQ. V shed 2 bases and J shed 4 bases, with 14 bases lying between them. The CDR3 reads CASSFGGLPADTQYF. The CDR3 DNA reads as TGCGCCAGCAGCTTCGGGGGGCTGCCCGCAGATACGCAGTATTTT.

This clone was counted a single time. The J gene is TRBJ2-7, the V gene TRBV19; 9 positions match TRBD1. This CDR3 has 16 residues. V shed 0 bases, J shed 2 bases, and the junction held 5 bases outside the gene matches. Germline assignment: CDR1 LNHDA and CDR2 SQIVND (reference sequence). The CDR3 here is CASSIDDRGKTYEQYF. CDR3 nucleotides: TGTGCCAGTAGTATAGACGACAGGGGGAAGACCTACGAGCAGTACTTC.

The chain couples TRBV4-3 to TRBJ2-1, with D possibly TRBD2 on 7 matching bases. This CDR3 comprises 17 residues. Trimming pared 1 base from V and 5 bases from J, leaving 18 bases between. The germline V gene has CDR1 LGHNA and CDR2 YSLEER. The CDR3 sequence: CASSQVGGGPRNNEQFF. CDR3 nucleotides: TGCGCCAGCAGCCAAGTAGGGGGAGGGCCCCGAAACAATGAGCAGTTCTTC.

The chain has TRBV7-2 and TRBJ2-1; perhaps TRBD2 as D (5 bases). Germline loops: CDR1 SGHTA, CDR2 FQGNSA. The CDR3 consists of 14 residues. Trimming stripped 11 bases from V and 5 bases from J, with 19 bases between. The CDR3 DNA follows: TGTGCCTGCTCTCGGCGGGTATACAACAATGAGCAGTTCTTC. Its protein product is CACSRRVYNNEQFF.

The V and J genes are TRBV11-2 and TRBJ2-1, with 10 bases that match TRBD2. The CDR3 contains 16 residues. Germline V gene data show CDR1 as SGHAT and CDR2 as FQNNGV. The trim removed 5 bases at V and 9 bases at J, leaving 13 bases unmatched. The CDR3 sequence: CASSTQREGVVGEQFF. CDR3 in DNA: TGTGCCAGCAGCACCCAGCGGGAGGGCGTCGTAGGTGAGCAGTTCTTC. Full variable domain (missing parts from reference TRBV11-2 and TRBJ2-1): EAGVAQSPRYKIIEKRQSVAFWCNPISGHATLYWYQQILGQGPKLLIQFQNNGVVDDSQLPKDRFSAERLKGVDSTLKIQPAKLEDSAVYLCASSTQREGVVGEQFFGPGTRLTVL.

The chain is built from TRBV18 and TRBJ2-5; 11 bases map to TRBD1. Germline loops: CDR1 KGHSH, CDR2 LQKENI. The CDR3 spans 15 residues. The ends lost 3 bases at V and 2 bases at J; junction bases unmatched: 2. Here the CDR3 reads CASSPGTGGQETQYF. In DNA, the CDR3 is TGTGCCAGCTCACCCGGGACAGGGGGGCAAGAGACCCAGTACTTC.

Concerning this clone itself: Germline is not matched at one junction end, which may reflect a read error. The chain is built from TRBV7-7 and TRBJ2-7, with 11 bases that match TRBD2. The CDR3 runs 14 residues. In germline, CDR1 is SSHAT, CDR2 FNYEAQ (reference sequence). The CDR3 here is CASSPGTSGYEQYF. In DNA, the CDR3 is TGTGCTAGCAGCCCGGGGACTAGCGGCTACGAGCAGTACTTC.

The V gene is TRBV9, the J gene TRBJ1-1; TRBD1 matches 8 bases. Trimming took 0 bases from V and 3 from J; bases not matched to a gene: 10. Germline V gene lookup returns CDR1 SGDLS and CDR2 YYNGEE. The CDR3 is 17 amino acids. CDR3 protein: CASSVGQGAAADTEAFF. The DNA of the CDR3 is TGTGCCAGCAGCGTAGGGCAGGGGGCGGCAGCGGACACTGAAGCTTTCTTT.

This CDR3 reads CASSPTGVNYGYTF. CDR3 in DNA: TGTGCCAGCAGCCCAACAGGGGTGAACTATGGCTACACCTTC. The rearrangement uses TRBV2 and TRBJ1-2, with 7 bases matching TRBD1. The V and J ends lost 6 bases and 2 bases, in that order; junction bases with no gene match: 6. The CDR3 length is 14 residues. CDR1 is SNHLY, CDR2 FYNNEI, per germline.